The 25 T cell receptor beta chains below come from one sample, sequenced in a study of blood T cell repertoires in COVID-19. Some clones are missing from TCRdb's copy, which holds only in-frame ones; the method was immunoSEQ multiplex PCR. The repertoire includes a few hundred thousand clones, roughly 89% of them detected once, and about 5.5% sits in the top ten. Sequenced sample: PBMCs or T cells enriched from blood (not recorded which). These receptors all stem from a woman in her thirties or forties who had recovered from COVID-19.

The chain combines TRBV19 with TRBJ2-3; D may be TRBD1 (6 bases). The CDR3 totals 16 residues. V lost 5 bases to trimming and J lost 1 base, with 16 bases between them. Germline loops: CDR1 LNHDA, CDR2 SQIVND (reference sequence). CDR3 amino acids: CASSSPGDIGTDTQYF. DNA for the CDR3: TGTGCCAGTAGTTCCCCCGGGGACATAGGCACAGATACGCAGTATTTT.

The J gene is TRBJ2-4, the V gene TRBV3-1 (or the pseudogene TRBV3-2); tentative D call: TRBD1 (6 bases). Germline V CDR1 and CDR2: LGHDT, YNNKEL (reference sequence). V lost 0 bases to trimming and J lost 5 bases, with 11 bases between them. There are 15 residues in the CDR3. DNA of the CDR3: TGTGCCAGCAGCCAAGATCAGGGGACACAAAACATTCAGTACTTC. It codes for CASSQDQGTQNIQYF.

The chain carries TRBV20-1 and TRBJ2-7; D gene uncertain. Germline V gene lookup returns CDR1 DFQATT and CDR2 SNEGSKA (reference sequence). Trimming took 5 bases from V and 4 from J, leaving 9 bases between them. The CDR3 extends over 11 amino acids. For the CDR3, the DNA is TGCAGTGCTGACACAGAATACGAGCAGTACTTC. Its translation is CSADTEYEQYF.

V and J are TRBV29-1 and TRBJ2-7, with 7 bases identical to TRBD1. Germline V CDR1 and CDR2: SQVTM, ANQGSEA. The CDR3 runs to 12 residues. The V segment lost 5 bases and the J segment 3 bases; nucleotides outside the gene matches: 4. CDR3 sequence (DNA): TGCAGCGTTTCTCGACAGGGCTACGAGCAGTACTTC. Its translation: CSVSRQGYEQYF.

To note about this clone: The sample carries other DNA sequences with the same CDR3. The chain combines TRBV7-2 with TRBJ2-5; 10 positions agree with TRBD1. CDR3 length: 14 residues. Germline trimming cut 0 bases from V and 5 bases from J; bases unmatched to any gene: 0. The germline V gene has CDR1 SGHTA and CDR2 FQGNSA. CDR3 region: CASSLAGQGETQYF. CDR3 nucleotide sequence: TGTGCCAGCAGCTTAGCGGGACAGGGGGAGACCCAGTACTTC.

The chain has TRBV6-6 and TRBJ2-7, with TRBD1 identical over 10 bases. This CDR3 is built from 16 residues. V lost 10 bases and J lost 6; bases outside the gene matches: 18. Germline CDR1 MNHNY, CDR2 SVGAGI (reference sequence). The CDR3 protein is CATAKPGQGTEGEQYF. CDR3 DNA sequence: TGTGCCACGGCCAAACCGGGACAGGGGACAGAGGGCGAGCAGTACTTC.

The chain carries TRBV19 and TRBJ2-7; 10 nucleotides align to TRBD1. This CDR3 has 18 amino acids. The V gene's germline CDR1 is LNHDA and CDR2 SQIVND (reference sequence). The trim removed 4 bases at V and 2 bases at J, leaving 14 bases unmatched. The CDR3 DNA reads as TGTGCCAGTAGTAGACGCCAAAGTGGGACAGGGGCCCCCTACGAGCAGTACTTC. Translation gives CASSRRQSGTGAPYEQYF.

The chain has TRBV5-4 and TRBJ2-1; 8 nucleotides match TRBD2. The CDR3 runs 15 residues. Germline V CDR1 and CDR2: SGHNT, YYREEE (reference sequence). V gave up 4 bases and J gave up 1 base; unmatched junction bases: 4. CDR3 protein: CASSASGSSYNEQFF. The CDR3 DNA reads TGTGCCAGCAGCGCCAGCGGGAGTTCCTACAATGAGCAGTTCTTC.

The rearrangement uses TRBV28 and TRBJ2-7; D may be TRBD1 (6 bases). Germline lookup yields CDR1 MDHEN and CDR2 SYDVKM. V was trimmed by 6 bases and J by 6 bases, leaving 15 bases between them. CDR3 length: 13 amino acids. The CDR3 sequence is CASRLQGSIEQYF. The DNA of the CDR3 is TGTGCCAGCAGATTACAGGGTAGTATCGAGCAGTACTTC.

This chain joins TRBV28 and TRBJ2-2, with 10 bases identical to TRBD2. Germline CDR1 MDHEN, CDR2 SYDVKM. Trimming took 9 bases from V and 1 from J; bases not matched to a gene: 5. The CDR3 covers 15 residues. DNA for the CDR3: TGTGCCAGTCTAAGGACTAGCGGGAACACCGGGGAGCTGTTTTTT. Protein sequence: CASLRTSGNTGELFF.

The chain recombines TRBV4-2 with TRBJ2-3; TRBD2 might be the D (6 bases). V lost 0 bases to trimming and J lost 4 bases, with 11 bases between them. Germline V gives CDR1 LGHNA, CDR2 YNFKEQ. CDR3 size: 15 residues. This CDR3 reads CASSQDRTMADTQYF. CDR3 nucleotide sequence: TGTGCCAGCAGCCAAGACCGGACTATGGCAGATACGCAGTATTTT.

The CDR3 protein is CASSLAGGGQPQHF. CDR3 coding DNA: TGTGCCAGCAGCTTAGCGGGGGGAGGGCAGCCCCAGCATTTT. The gene calls are TRBV11-2 and TRBJ1-5, with D possibly matching TRBD1 (5 bases). Per the germline V gene, CDR1 is SGHAT and CDR2 is FQNNGV. The CDR3 runs 14 residues. The ends were cut back, 1 base at V and 7 bases at J, with 11 bases in the middle.

This chain uses TRBV30 with TRBJ1-2, with 11 bases identical to TRBD1. Germline V gene sequence: CDR1 GTSNPN, CDR2 SVGIG (reference sequence). Trimming took 5 bases from V and 5 from J; bases not matched to a gene: 1. The CDR3 length is 12 residues. CDR3 sequence reads: CAWGDRGYGYTF. CDR3 in DNA: TGTGCCTGGGGGGACAGGGGGTATGGCTACACCTTC.

This clone has a single count. V is TRBV7-8 and J is TRBJ1-5, with no clear D. Germline CDR1 is SGHVS and CDR2 is FQNEAQ. Trimming cost V 3 bases and J 3 bases, with 12 bases left between them. The CDR3 covers 15 residues. CDR3 in amino acids: CASSLIRVDNQPQHF. DNA for the CDR3: TGTGCCAGCAGCTTGATCCGGGTAGACAATCAGCCCCAGCATTTT.

V is TRBV28 and J is TRBJ2-7, with 9 nucleotides matching TRBD2. Germline CDR1 reads MDHEN; CDR2 reads SYDVKM. This CDR3 spans 14 amino acids. After removal of 4 bases from V and 4 bases from J, the junction contained 5 bases not matched to a gene. The CDR3 nucleotides are TGTGCCAGCAGTTACCTAGCGGGACTATACGAGCAGTACTTC. This codes for CASSYLAGLYEQYF.

This clone was picked up a small number of times. The chain carries TRBV13 and TRBJ1-2, with 8 bases that match TRBD1. Germline loops: CDR1 PRHDT, CDR2 FYEKMQ (reference sequence). V trimming: 5 bases; J trimming: 4 bases; junction bases outside the gene matches: 6. The CDR3 runs to 14 residues. CDR3 DNA sequence: TGTGCCAGCAGCGTCCGACAGGGGACCTATGGCTACACCTTC. As protein: CASSVRQGTYGYTF.

The V call is TRBV5-6, the J call TRBJ2-7; tentatively, D is TRBD2 (5 bases). Germline CDR1 SGHDT, CDR2 YYEEEE. V was cut by 1 base and J by 3 bases, with 11 bases left in between. The CDR3 is 14 amino acids. CDR3 protein: CASSLSGIDYEQYF. CDR3 bases: TGTGCCAGCAGCTTGTCCGGGATAGACTACGAGCAGTACTTC. The full variable domain, rest sourced from reference TRBV5-6 and TRBJ2-7, is DAGVTQSPTHLIKTRGQQVTLRCSPKSGHDTVSWYQQALGQGPQFIFQYYEEEERQRGNFPDRFSGHQFPNYSSELNVNALLLGDSALYLCASSLSGIDYEQYFGPGTRLTVT.

V and J are TRBV28 and TRBJ2-3; 13 bases match TRBD2. CDR1 is MDHEN, CDR2 SYDVKM, per germline. The CDR3 runs 18 residues. V trimming: 5 bases; J trimming: 0 bases; junction bases outside the gene matches: 8. The CDR3, as DNA: TGTGCCAGCAGTCACCCACCGGGACTAGCGGGGAGCACAGATACGCAGTATTTT. It codes for CASSHPPGLAGSTDTQYF.

The rearrangement uses TRBV19 and TRBJ1-2; D unclear. Trimming left V 8 bases short and J 4 bases short, with 17 bases between. Germline V lookup: CDR1 LNHDA, CDR2 SQIVND (reference sequence). The CDR3 covers 14 residues. The CDR3 coding sequence is TGTGCCAGTCACGGGATAGTTCCATTCTATGGCTACACCTTC. Residues: CASHGIVPFYGYTF.

This sequence joins TRBV27 and TRBJ1-5; 7 bases fit TRBD1. The J segment lost 4 bases and the V segment lost 7 bases, leaving 10 bases of the junction unmatched. Looked up from germline, CDR1 is MNHEY and CDR2 is SMNVEV (reference sequence). The CDR3 is made up of 15 amino acids. The CDR3 region has the DNA TGTGCCAGCAAAACACAGGGGTTGGGTAATCAGCCCCAGCATTTT. Translation gives CASKTQGLGNQPQHF.

The chain links TRBV19 to TRBJ2-7, with D possibly matching TRBD2 (6 bases). V gave up 3 bases and J gave up 3 bases, with 18 bases separating them. This CDR3 has 16 residues. From germline, CDR1 is LNHDA and CDR2 SQIVND (reference sequence). CDR3 amino acids: CASSMGNRDLDYEQYF. Written as DNA, the CDR3 is TGTGCCAGTAGTATGGGAAACCGGGACTTAGACTACGAGCAGTACTTC.

The gene calls are TRBV7-3 and TRBJ2-2; D not certain. The CDR3 extends over 12 amino acids. The germline V and J ends were trimmed by 5 bases and 6 bases, with 7 bases remaining between them. CDR1 and CDR2 (germline): SGHTA, FQGTGA. This CDR3 is CASSPLAGELFF. The CDR3 bases are TGTGCCAGCAGCCCTCTCGCCGGGGAGCTGTTTTTT.

V gene TRBV30 combines with J gene TRBJ1-1; D not certain. The CDR3 covers 13 residues. V lost 2 bases to trimming and J lost 0 bases, with 7 bases between them. Germline V gene lookup returns CDR1 GTSNPN and CDR2 SVGIG (reference sequence). The CDR3 bases are TGTGCCTGGAGTTTACAGATGAACACTGAAGCTTTCTTT. Its protein is CAWSLQMNTEAFF.

The rearrangement links TRBV5-1 to TRBJ1-5; 9 bases are a match to TRBD1. Unmatched junction bases numbered 5, after V lost 0 bases and J lost 7 bases. This CDR3 has 15 residues. The germline CDR1 and CDR2 sequences are SGHRS and YFSETQ. Here the CDR3 DNA reads TGCGCCAGCAGCTTGGGGACAGGGGCTGACCAGCCCCAGCATTTT. It encodes CASSLGTGADQPQHF.

The CDR3 loop is CASSLAGSGEQYF. DNA for the CDR3: TGTGCCAGCAGTTTAGCAGGGTCGGGCGAGCAGTACTTC. V is TRBV27 and J is TRBJ2-7; a weak D match, TRBD1 (5 bases). Trimming cost V 2 bases and J 6 bases, with 11 bases left between them. This CDR3 comprises 13 residues. The germline V gene encodes CDR1 MNHEY and CDR2 SMNVEV (reference sequence).